The following is a TCR beta chain sequence with its context. Profiling relied on immunoSEQ multiplex PCR, and the TCRdb table lists in-frame clones only, not all of them. Among about 31,000 clones listed, around 90% were seen once. This sample stems from a study of PD-1 and CTLA-4 blockade in melanoma. The CDR3 is made up of 15 amino acids. Germline assignment: CDR1 LNHDA and CDR2 SQIVND (reference sequence). The V and J ends lost 6 bases and 4 bases respectively, with 16 bases between them. The sample was CD8+ T cells from peripheral blood, taken from a patient given anti-PD-1 treatment. The clonotype was recovered from a human donor with melanoma. The V and J genes are TRBV19 and TRBJ1-5, with D possibly matching TRBD1 (5 bases). The CDR3 here is CASSLLGTQNQPQHF. CDR3 nucleotides: TGTGCCAGTAGCCTTTTAGGGACCCAAAATCAGCCCCAGCATTTT.